Shown below are 21 T cell receptor beta chains from a single sample sequenced in a study of blood T cell repertoires in COVID-19. Measured with immunoSEQ multiplex PCR; TCRdb has only the in-frame clones, and not every one. Among under 250,000 clones listed, 83% were seen once. Sequenced: PBMCs or T cells enriched from blood (not recorded which). All receptors derive from a woman between 40 and 50 years old who had been exposed to COVID-19.

CDR3 in amino acids: CASRTGATYNEQFF. As DNA, the CDR3 is TGTGCCAGCCGGACAGGTGCCACCTACAATGAGCAGTTCTTC. The J gene is TRBJ2-1, the V gene TRBV6-5; 7 nucleotides agree with TRBD1. The germline CDR1 and CDR2 sequences are MNHEY and SVGAGI. This CDR3 has 14 amino acids. Germline trimming cut 8 bases from V and 2 bases from J; bases unmatched to any gene: 6.

The CDR3 loop is CASSVVEGSEAFF. The CDR3 DNA sequence: TGTGCCAGCAGCGTAGTGGAGGGGAGTGAAGCTTTCTTT. The gene calls are TRBV9 and TRBJ1-1; D is perhaps TRBD1 (5 bases). The CDR3 sequence is 13 residues long. Germline-derived CDR1 and CDR2 are SGDLS and YYNGEE. Trimming stripped 0 bases from V and 7 bases from J, with 10 bases between.

The V call is TRBV27, the J call TRBJ1-2; TRBD1 aligns across 10 bases. Germline V gene data show CDR1 as MNHEY and CDR2 as SMNVEV (reference sequence). The CDR3 spans 17 residues. V gave up 3 bases and J gave up 1 base; unmatched junction bases: 8. CDR3 sequence: CASSFMTGGPLNYGYTF. CDR3 bases: TGTGCCAGCAGTTTCATGACAGGGGGCCCTCTTAACTATGGCTACACCTTC.

This chain uses TRBV2 with TRBJ2-7; 11 bases match TRBD2. This CDR3 has 14 residues. In germline, CDR1 is SNHLY, CDR2 FYNNEI. V shed 7 bases and J 4 bases; nucleotides not matched to a gene: 6. The CDR3 reads CASTESSGGYEQYF. As DNA, the CDR3 is TGTGCCAGCACCGAGTCTAGCGGGGGGTACGAGCAGTACTTC.

The chain uses TRBV6-6 and TRBJ2-3; 9 positions agree with TRBD2. V was pared by 5 bases and J by 0 bases, with 3 bases of the junction left unmatched. The length of the CDR3 is 15 residues. Germline CDR1 MNHNY, CDR2 SVGAGI (reference sequence). The CDR3 sequence: CASSPLAGSTDTQYF. CDR3 in DNA: TGTGCCAGCAGTCCGCTAGCGGGGAGCACAGATACGCAGTATTTT.

This rearrangement joins TRBV3-1 (or the pseudogene TRBV3-2) to TRBJ2-3; 7 bases line up with TRBD2. This CDR3 contains 14 residues. The V gene end was trimmed by 3 bases and the J gene end by 5 bases; junction bases not matched to a gene: 5. Germline values: CDR1 LGHDT, CDR2 YNNKEL (reference sequence). CDR3 coding DNA: TGTGCCAGCAGCCAGGCGGGGGAGGGAGATACGCAGTATTTT. Protein product: CASSQAGEGDTQYF.

The chain recombines TRBV2 with TRBJ2-3; D is ambiguous. Germline V CDR1 and CDR2: SNHLY, FYNNEI. Trimming stripped 4 bases from V and 8 bases from J, with 7 bases between. The CDR3 contains 11 residues. The CDR3 DNA sequence: TGTGCCAGCAGTGGACAACCTACGCAGTATTTT. It translates to CASSGQPTQYF.

This clone was counted only a few times. The genes are TRBV7-2 and TRBJ1-5, with 7 positions matching TRBD1. The CDR3 consists of 15 residues. Germline V gene data show CDR1 as SGHTA and CDR2 as FQGNSA. With V trimmed by 5 bases and J by 7 bases, 11 bases remained unmatched. The CDR3 region is CASSPGTARGQPQHF. Here the CDR3 DNA reads TGTGCCAGCAGCCCCGGGACAGCACGTGGCCAGCCCCAGCATTTT.

V usage is TRBV27 and J usage is TRBJ1-5, with a tentative D call TRBD1 (5 bases). Per germline, CDR1 MNHEY and CDR2 SMNVEV (reference sequence). CDR3 length equals 15 residues. Trimming left V 3 bases short and J 0 bases short, with 9 bases between. CDR3 DNA sequence: TGTGCCAGCAGTTTTCAAGGGGTTAGCAATCAGCCCCAGCATTTT. Encoded protein: CASSFQGVSNQPQHF.

This clone has only a few counts. The DNA is left out, because the CDR3 cannot be placed on it with certainty; the CDR3 is given as TCRdb lists it. The chain carries TRBV3-1 (or the pseudogene TRBV3-2) and TRBJ1-2; the D call TRBD1 from the table was never checked on the DNA. The CDR3 has 13 residues if both end residues are counted. Germline CDR1 reads LGHDT; CDR2 reads YNNKEL (reference sequence). CDR3 region: CASSQVGQGAVTF.

The chain uses TRBV7-6 and TRBJ2-3; D is possibly TRBD2 (5 bases). The CDR3 is made up of 15 amino acids. V was clipped by 5 bases and J by 0 bases, with 12 bases between them. Germline CDR1 reads SGHVS; CDR2 reads FNYEAQ. This CDR3 reads CASSHGGASTDTQYF. The CDR3 DNA follows: TGTGCCAGCAGCCACGGAGGAGCCAGCACAGATACGCAGTATTTT.

The chain carries TRBV4-3 and TRBJ2-3, with a tentative D call TRBD2 (5 bases). The CDR3 contains 14 residues. CDR1 and CDR2 from the germline V gene are LGHNA and YSLEER. V lost 3 bases, J lost 2 bases, and 9 bases lay in between. In DNA form, the CDR3 reads TGCGCCAGCAGCCAGGACTCGTACACAGATACGCAGTATTTT. This encodes CASSQDSYTDTQYF.

A note on this clone: At one of its ends the junction is not consistent with the germline gene, which may arise from a read error. This chain links TRBV6-5 with TRBJ2-5; TRBD2 agrees at 9 bases. This CDR3 is built from 13 residues. Looked up from germline, CDR1 is MNHEY and CDR2 is SVGAGI. CDR3 amino acids: CASSWGLAGTVNF. CDR3 DNA: TGTGCCAGCAGTTGGGGACTAGCCGGGACAGTTAACTTC.

This rearrangement joins TRBV6-5 to TRBJ2-3; the match to TRBD2 covers 14 bases. Per the germline V gene, CDR1 is MNHEY and CDR2 is SVGAGI. The CDR3 has 14 residues. J was trimmed by 8 bases and V by 5 bases; bases with no gene match: 3. The chain's CDR3 is CASSTGLAGVTQYF. The CDR3 nucleotides are TGTGCCAGCAGTACGGGACTAGCGGGGGTTACGCAGTATTTT.

This chain links TRBV5-1 with TRBJ2-5; no clear D. The CDR3 is made up of 15 amino acids. In germline, CDR1 is SGHRS, CDR2 YFSETQ. V lost 2 bases, J lost 2 bases, and 13 bases lay in between. The CDR3 DNA reads as TGCGCCAGCAGCTTAGGAGATCAAACTCAAGAGACCCAGTACTTC. Translated: CASSLGDQTQETQYF.

The chain links TRBV9 to TRBJ1-2, with D possibly matching TRBD1 (6 bases). Germline CDR1 is SGDLS and CDR2 is YYNGEE. V gave up 4 bases and J gave up 4 bases, with 17 bases separating them. CDR3 length: 15 residues. CDR3 DNA: TGTGCCAGCAGCACCACTGGGGGGGCCGGCTATGGCTACACCTTC. This encodes CASSTTGGAGYGYTF.

CDR3 protein: CASSPLASGGTDTQYF. CDR3 nucleotide sequence: TGTGCCAGCAGCCCCCTAGCTAGCGGGGGCACAGATACGCAGTATTTT. The chain links TRBV14 to TRBJ2-3; TRBD2 matches 9 bases. The CDR3 totals 16 residues. Germline CDR1 and CDR2: SGHDN and FVKESK. With V trimmed by 4 bases and J by 1 base, 6 bases remained unmatched.

The chain joins TRBV4-1 to TRBJ1-3, with D perhaps TRBD1 (6 bases). In germline, CDR1 is MGHRA, CDR2 YSYEKL. The CDR3 is 16 residues long. V gave up 5 bases and J gave up 3 bases, with 17 bases separating them. As DNA, the CDR3 is TGCGCCAGCAGCACCGGGAGGGGGAAAGGTGGAAACACCATATATTTT. Protein: CASSTGRGKGGNTIYF.

This clone was recorded a few times. The same CDR3 also results from other DNA sequences found in this sample. V is TRBV15 and J is TRBJ1-4; 7 bases align to TRBD1. From germline, CDR1 is LNHNV and CDR2 YYDKDF (reference sequence). The J segment lost 0 bases and the V segment lost 5 bases, leaving 9 bases of the junction unmatched. The CDR3 sequence is 17 residues long. CDR3 loop: CATSRRDRGPTNEKLFF. In DNA, the CDR3 is TGTGCCACCAGCCGCCGGGACAGAGGCCCAACTAATGAAAAACTGTTTTTT.

The V call is TRBV6-5, the J call TRBJ1-1, with 10 bases fitting TRBD1. The germline CDR1 and CDR2 sequences are MNHEY and SVGAGI. CDR3 length: 14 amino acids. J gave up 7 bases and V 7 bases, and 9 bases lay outside the gene matches. The CDR3 protein is CASTAGTGEFEAFF. For the CDR3, the DNA is TGTGCCAGCACCGCCGGGACAGGGGAGTTTGAAGCTTTCTTT.

In this sample, this clone turned up once. The CDR3 region has the DNA TGTGCCAGCAATAACCGGGATCTTGAGCAGTTCTTC. Encoded protein: CASNNRDLEQFF. The chain is built from TRBV12-3 or TRBV12-4 and TRBJ2-1, with D possibly matching TRBD2 (5 bases). The CDR3 totals 12 residues. The ends were cut back, 7 bases at V and 9 bases at J, with 13 bases in the middle.